This T cell receptor (beta chain) came from a study of blood T cell repertoires in COVID-19. The protocol was immunoSEQ multiplex PCR, while the TCRdb copy is restricted to in-frame clones and leaves out a portion. Altogether approximately 450,000 clones are present, 87% being singletons, with the ten largest covering just under 2%. There are 14 residues in the CDR3. The V gene's germline CDR1 is SGHKS and CDR2 YYEKEE (reference sequence). Germline trimming cut 3 bases from V and 5 bases from J; bases unmatched to any gene: 7. The source is a woman younger than 35 with acute COVID-19. The V gene is TRBV5-5, the J gene TRBJ2-5; 7 positions match TRBD1. The sample consisted of PBMCs or T cells enriched from blood (not recorded which). CDR3 in DNA: TGTGCCAGCAGCTCCGGTAGGGGGCTTGAGACCCAGTACTTC. It yields the protein CASSSGRGLETQYF.